A selection of T cell receptor beta chains follows, all from one sample in a study of blood T cell repertoires in COVID-19. Method: immunoSEQ multiplex PCR; TCRdb's copy keeps in-frame clones and lacks some. The table records some 150,000 clones, approximately 90% of them present only once. The sequencing sample was made of peripheral blood. Receptors were obtained from a woman aged 55 to 70 with active or convalescent COVID-19. The CDR3 runs from the conserved cysteine through the conserved F or W. Each record gives: D gene, V gene, clone size, J gene, CDR3 DNA, CDR3 protein. The D gene is left open where the match is weak. The size field is filled for only some rows; it gives once, few, many or a size class.

D gene: -; V gene: TRBV6-5; clone size: -; J gene: TRBJ2-7; CDR3 DNA: TGTGCCAGCAGTTACTCAGAGGGCTACGAGCAGTACTTC; CDR3 protein: CASSYSEGYEQYF
D gene: -; V gene: TRBV3-1/TRBV3-2; clone size: -; J gene: TRBJ2-4; CDR3 DNA: TGTGCCAGCAGCTCAAGGCGGAGGGGCCCGGGAGACATTCAGTACTTC; CDR3 protein: CASSSRRRGPGDIQYF
D gene: -; V gene: TRBV4-3; clone size: -; J gene: TRBJ2-7; CDR3 DNA: TGCGCCAGCAGCACTTCCGAGGGAACCTACGAGCAGTACTTC; CDR3 protein: CASSTSEGTYEQYF
D gene: TRBD1; V gene: TRBV15; clone size: -; J gene: TRBJ1-5; CDR3 DNA: TGTGCCACCAGCAGCCCGGACAGGATCAATCAGCCCCAGCATTTT; CDR3 protein: CATSSPDRINQPQHF
D gene: TRBD1; V gene: TRBV11-2; clone size: once; J gene: TRBJ1-2; CDR3 DNA: TGTGCCAGCAGCTTGCGTCCGGGACAGGGGACCTATGGCTACACCTTC; CDR3 protein: CASSLRPGQGTYGYTF
D gene: TRBD1; V gene: TRBV25-1; clone size: -; J gene: TRBJ1-2; CDR3 DNA: TGTGCCAGCAGTACCGGTGACAGGGCCTATGGCTACACCTTC; CDR3 protein: CASSTGDRAYGYTF
D gene: -; V gene: TRBV7-9; clone size: -; J gene: TRBJ1-5; CDR3 DNA: TGTGCCAGCAGCCGGGGCGGGGGGGTCCATCAGCCCCAGCATTTT; CDR3 protein: CASSRGGGVHQPQHF
D gene: -; V gene: TRBV12-3/TRBV12-4; clone size: -; J gene: TRBJ1-5; CDR3 DNA: TGTGCCAGCAGTTTAGGTATTGAGCCCCAGCATTTT; CDR3 protein: CASSLGIEPQHF
D gene: TRBD1; V gene: TRBV6-5; clone size: -; J gene: TRBJ1-1; CDR3 DNA: TGTGCCAGCAGTTACCCCGGGACAGGGGTGGGTGAAGCTTTCTTT; CDR3 protein: CASSYPGTGVGEAFF
D gene: -; V gene: TRBV7-2; clone size: -; J gene: TRBJ2-1; CDR3 DNA: TGTGCCAGCAGCCTTCCCCCGGGGAAAAACGAGCAGTTCTTC; CDR3 protein: CASSLPPGKNEQFF
D gene: TRBD2; V gene: TRBV7-2; clone size: -; J gene: TRBJ2-1; CDR3 DNA: TGTGCCAGCAGCCCAGGGACTAGCGGGGGGAGGAGAAATGAGCAGTTCTTC; CDR3 protein: CASSPGTSGGRRNEQFF
D gene: -; V gene: TRBV15; clone size: -; J gene: TRBJ1-1; CDR3 DNA: TGTGCCACCAGTCAGGGTACCAGCACTGAAGCTTTCTTT; CDR3 protein: CATSQGTSTEAFF
D gene: -; V gene: TRBV6-2/TRBV6-3; clone size: -; J gene: TRBJ2-7; CDR3 DNA: TGTGCCAGCAGCGAACCGGGGGCCTACGAGCAGTACTTC; CDR3 protein: CASSEPGAYEQYF
D gene: -; V gene: TRBV11-2; clone size: -; J gene: TRBJ2-7; CDR3 DNA: TGTGCCAGCAGCTTACTCCTATACGAGCAGTACTTC; CDR3 protein: CASSLLLYEQYF
D gene: TRBD2; V gene: TRBV6-4; clone size: -; J gene: TRBJ2-3; CDR3 DNA: TGTGCCAGCAGCCCCCTCGCGGGGGGTTCAAATACGCAGTATTTT; CDR3 protein: CASSPLAGGSNTQYF
D gene: -; V gene: TRBV30; clone size: -; J gene: TRBJ1-4; CDR3 DNA: TGTGCCTCGTTAGGGAGGGGGAATGAAAAACTGTTTTTT; CDR3 protein: CASLGRGNEKLFF
D gene: TRBD1; V gene: TRBV9; clone size: once; J gene: TRBJ2-1; CDR3 DNA: TGTGCCAGCAGCGTAGGGGCAGGGGGCCTATACAATGAGCAGTTCTTC; CDR3 protein: CASSVGAGGLYNEQFF
D gene: TRBD1; V gene: TRBV18; clone size: -; J gene: TRBJ2-6; CDR3 DNA: TGTGCCAGCTCACGTACGGGACAGGTCTCTGGGGCCAACGTCCTGACTTTC; CDR3 protein: CASSRTGQVSGANVLTF
D gene: -; V gene: TRBV15; clone size: -; J gene: TRBJ1-2; CDR3 DNA: TGTGCCACCAGCAGAGTTCAGGGGAGTCACTATGGCTACACCTTC; CDR3 protein: CATSRVQGSHYGYTF
D gene: TRBD1; V gene: TRBV7-9; clone size: -; J gene: TRBJ2-7; CDR3 DNA: TGTGCCAGCACTTCAGGGGGCGGTAGGCAGTACTTC; CDR3 protein: CASTSGGGRQYF
D gene: -; V gene: TRBV27; clone size: -; J gene: TRBJ1-6; CDR3 DNA: TGTGCCAGCATGGTTGGAGGGGCTGGGAATTCACCCCTCCACTTT; CDR3 protein: CASMVGGAGNSPLHF
D gene: -; V gene: TRBV5-4; clone size: -; J gene: TRBJ1-2; CDR3 DNA: TGTGCCAGCAGCTTGGTGGCGGCTGGTGGCTACACCTTC; CDR3 protein: CASSLVAAGGYTF
D gene: -; V gene: TRBV6-5; clone size: -; J gene: TRBJ2-3; CDR3 DNA: TGTGCCACTCGGCCCCCAGGGGCAGATACGCAGTATTTT; CDR3 protein: CATRPPGADTQYF
D gene: -; V gene: TRBV2; clone size: -; J gene: TRBJ1-4; CDR3 DNA: TGTGCCAGCAAGGTAGCGCGTGAAAAACTGTTTTTT; CDR3 protein: CASKVAREKLFF
D gene: -; V gene: TRBV5-6; clone size: -; J gene: TRBJ2-7; CDR3 DNA: TGTGCCAGCAGCTTGACCCAAGACTACTACGAGCAGTACTTC; CDR3 protein: CASSLTQDYYEQYF
D gene: TRBD2; V gene: TRBV2; clone size: -; J gene: TRBJ2-5; CDR3 DNA: TGTGCCAGCAGTGTTAGCGGGGGGGAAGAGACCCAGTACTTC; CDR3 protein: CASSVSGGEETQYF
D gene: -; V gene: TRBV7-9; clone size: -; J gene: TRBJ1-1; CDR3 DNA: TGTGCCAGCAGCTCCTTGTATAGAGAGAACACTGAAGCTTTCTTT; CDR3 protein: CASSSLYRENTEAFF
D gene: -; V gene: TRBV20-1; clone size: -; J gene: TRBJ2-3; CDR3 DNA: TGCAGTCTCGAGGACACAGATACGCAGTATTTT; CDR3 protein: CSLEDTDTQYF
D gene: -; V gene: TRBV7-9; clone size: -; J gene: TRBJ1-2; CDR3 DNA: TGTGCCAGCAGCTTAGGAGGAGGGGGGGCCGGTGGCTACACCTTC; CDR3 protein: CASSLGGGGAGGYTF
D gene: TRBD1; V gene: TRBV2; clone size: -; J gene: TRBJ1-5; CDR3 DNA: TGTGCCAGCAGTTCAGCCGGGACAGGGCGCCAGCCCCAGCATTTT; CDR3 protein: CASSSAGTGRQPQHF
D gene: -; V gene: TRBV19; clone size: -; J gene: TRBJ1-2; CDR3 DNA: TGTGCCAGTAACCCGGAGGGATCAGGTTATAACTATGGCTACACCTTC; CDR3 protein: CASNPEGSGYNYGYTF
D gene: -; V gene: TRBV10-3; clone size: -; J gene: TRBJ2-5; CDR3 DNA: TGTGCCATCAGTGGCGGGAAAGAGACCCAGTACTTC; CDR3 protein: CAISGGKETQYF
D gene: -; V gene: TRBV5-1; clone size: -; J gene: TRBJ2-3; CDR3 DNA: TGCGCCAGCAGCCGTTCCGGGACACCTACAGATACGCAGTATTTT; CDR3 protein: CASSRSGTPTDTQYF
D gene: -; V gene: TRBV19; clone size: -; J gene: TRBJ1-4; CDR3 DNA: TGTGCCAGTAGTATCTCAGGGATCCGTGAAAAACTGTTTTTT; CDR3 protein: CASSISGIREKLFF